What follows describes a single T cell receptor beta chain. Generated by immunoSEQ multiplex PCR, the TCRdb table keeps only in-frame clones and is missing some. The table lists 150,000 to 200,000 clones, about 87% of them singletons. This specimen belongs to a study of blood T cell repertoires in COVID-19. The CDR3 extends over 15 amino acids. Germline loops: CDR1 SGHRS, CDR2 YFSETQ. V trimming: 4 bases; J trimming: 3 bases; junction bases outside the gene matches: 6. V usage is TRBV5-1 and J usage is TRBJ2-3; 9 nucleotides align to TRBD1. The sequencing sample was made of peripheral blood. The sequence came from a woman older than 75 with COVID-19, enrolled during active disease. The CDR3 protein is CASSDTGTGTDTQYF. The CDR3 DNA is TGCGCCAGCAGCGATACCGGGACAGGGACAGATACGCAGTATTTT.